Sequencing of this T cell receptor (beta chain) was carried out in a study of tumor-infiltrating lymphocytes in primary liver carcinoma. Germline V gene sequence: CDR1 SQVTM, CDR2 ANQGSEA. This CDR3 is 15 amino acids long. About this clonotype itself: One end of the junction is discordant with germline, which a read error may explain.

The blood RNA (from unsorted whole blood) was obtained, and germline DNA was also extracted. The researchers produced TCR beta cDNA from about 510 ng total RNA with a constant-region primer. Construction of TCR beta libraries relied on three successive nested multiplex PCR rounds employing slightly modified ARM-PCR. The first two PCR rounds used TRBV1-TRBV30 forward primers with a C-beta reverse primer, roughly 11 cycles each. TCRdb re-called the multiplex PCR reads through MiXCR, storing one row per CDR3 protein. The sample holds about 320,000 distinct CDR3 sequences, about three fifths seen once. The V and J genes are TRBV29-1 and TRBJ2-2; 9 bases fit TRBD2. The sample consisted of peripheral blood. The receptor was isolated from a woman between 25 and 40 years old with primary liver carcinoma and hepatitis B virus infection. The CDR3 DNA follows: TGTAGCGCTTACGAAGCGGGAGGGAACACCGGGGAGCTGTTTTTT. It codes for CSAYEAGGNTGELFF.